Below, 30 T cell receptor beta chains from the same sample are listed, as sequenced in a study of cytomegalovirus exposure and HLA in healthy donors. The PCR had 60 Vbeta and 13 Jbeta primers. Assay: immunoSEQ multiplex PCR; the TCRdb copy retains only in-frame clones and omits some. The sample lists about 110,000 clones; 60% to 85% were seen once. Input material: PBMCs. The receptors were sampled from a male donor in good health and CMV-seropositive.

A single count supports this clone. The rearrangement joins TRBV7-8 to TRBJ1-6; D is undetermined. The CDR3 is 17 amino acids. V lost 8 bases and J 0 bases, leaving 17 bases between the germline ends. Germline CDR1 SGHVS, CDR2 FQNEAQ. CDR3 in DNA: TGTGCCAGCCTCCTTTCAGCGGTTAGCTCCTATAATTCACCCCTCCACTTT. This translates into CASLLSAVSSYNSPLHF. Together with reference TRBV7-8 and TRBJ1-6, the CDR3 gives the full variable domain: GAGVSQSPRYKVAKRGQDVALRCDPISGHVSLFWYQQALGQGPEFLTYFQNEAQLDKSGLPSDRFFAERPEGSVSTLKIQRTQQEDSAVYLCASLLSAVSSYNSPLHFGNGTRLTVT.

The chain combines TRBV6-5 with TRBJ2-7, with D perhaps TRBD2 (6 bases). The CDR3 contains 14 residues. The V end was cut by 5 bases, the J end by 0 bases, with 11 bases between. CDR1 and CDR2 from the germline V gene are MNHEY and SVGAGI. This chain's CDR3 is CASSRGTGSYEQYF. In DNA, the CDR3 is TGTGCCAGCAGTCGGGGGACTGGCTCCTACGAGCAGTACTTC.

The chain couples TRBV18 to TRBJ1-2; D call uncertain. V lost 6 bases and J lost 3, with 11 bases in between. Germline V CDR1 and CDR2: KGHSH, LQKENI. The CDR3 totals 13 residues. The CDR3 DNA follows: TGTGCCAGCTCCCCCGCGCTGGACTATGGCTACACCTTC. Translation: CASSPALDYGYTF.

This clone was picked up a small number of times. The chain joins TRBV13 to TRBJ2-3; 9 nucleotides align to TRBD2. The CDR3 contains 16 residues. V trimming: 5 bases; J trimming: 0 bases; junction bases outside the gene matches: 6. Germline lookup yields CDR1 PRHDT and CDR2 FYEKMQ (reference sequence). The CDR3 spells CASSQLAGASTDTQYF. The CDR3 bases are TGTGCCAGCAGCCAGTTAGCGGGGGCAAGCACAGATACGCAGTATTTT.

As to this clone: Other DNA sequences within the sample encode an identical CDR3. J is TRBJ1-2 and V is TRBV14; D is unclear. This CDR3 spans 14 amino acids. Germline CDR1 SGHDN, CDR2 FVKESK. V lost 1 base and J lost 4, with 10 bases in between. The CDR3 sequence: CASSQGSRIYGYTF. In DNA, the CDR3 is TGTGCCAGCAGCCAAGGATCCAGGATCTATGGCTACACCTTC.

Written as DNA, the CDR3 is TGTGCCAGCAGCACCAGGGAACGAGTCACTGAAGCTTTCTTT. Protein sequence: CASSTRERVTEAFF. V is TRBV11-1 and J is TRBJ1-1, with D maybe TRBD1 (5 bases). The CDR3 contains 14 residues. Germline assignment: CDR1 SGHAT and CDR2 FQDESV (reference sequence). Trimming took 5 bases from V and 4 from J, leaving 14 bases between them.

The chain links TRBV13 to TRBJ2-2; TRBD2 matches at 7 bases. Germline V gives CDR1 PRHDT, CDR2 FYEKMQ (reference sequence). There are 15 residues in the CDR3. V dropped 0 bases and J dropped 4; count of bases not matched to a gene: 2. The CDR3 DNA reads TGTGCCAGCAGCTTAGGAGGGAGGGGCACCGGGGAGCTGTTTTTT. It encodes CASSLGGRGTGELFF.

The chain couples TRBV4-2 to TRBJ2-3, with TRBD1 as a possible D gene (5 bases). Trimming took off 0 bases at V and 11 bases at J, with 15 bases between the two ends. The germline V gene has CDR1 LGHNA and CDR2 YNFKEQ. The CDR3 consists of 14 residues. Here the CDR3 reads CASSQDFQRTGQYF. The DNA of the CDR3 is TGTGCCAGCAGCCAAGATTTTCAGCGAACAGGGCAGTATTTT.

The chain recombines TRBV9 with TRBJ1-2, with D unresolved. The CDR3 is 14 residues long. Trimming took 4 bases from V and 1 from J, leaving 11 bases between them. In germline, CDR1 is SGDLS, CDR2 YYNGEE. This chain's CDR3 is CASSPTQYNYGYTF. The CDR3 bases are TGTGCCAGCAGCCCGACACAGTATAACTATGGCTACACCTTC. The entire variable domain, with the rest obtained from reference TRBV9 and TRBJ1-2, is as follows: DSGVTQTPKHLITATGQRVTLRCSPRSGDLSVYWYQQSLDQGLQFLIQYYNGEERAKGNILERFSAQQFPDLHSELNLSSLELGDSALYFCASSPTQYNYGYTFGSGTRLTVV.

This clone was seen a few times. This chain links TRBV6-1 with TRBJ2-7, with D perhaps matching TRBD2 (7 bases). This CDR3 has 14 amino acids. Germline V gene sequence: CDR1 MNHNS, CDR2 SASEGT. Trimming took off 7 bases at V and 4 bases at J, with 17 bases between the two ends. The CDR3 DNA reads as TGTGCCAGCATTTGGGGGGGCCGGGGGTACGAGCAGTACTTC. It yields the protein CASIWGGRGYEQYF.

The gene calls are TRBV7-2 and TRBJ2-3; 8 bases fit TRBD1. V was pared by 2 bases and J by 2 bases, with 3 bases of the junction left unmatched. The length of the CDR3 is 15 residues. Germline values: CDR1 SGHTA, CDR2 FQGNSA. Here the CDR3 reads CASSLWTGSTDTQYF. In DNA, the CDR3 is TGTGCCAGCAGCTTATGGACAGGGTCCACAGATACGCAGTATTTT.

Ten or more counts support this clone. The genes are TRBV6-5 and TRBJ1-5; tentative D call: TRBD1 (5 bases). The CDR3 is 13 residues long. Germline V gene lookup returns CDR1 MNHEY and CDR2 SVGAGI. Trimming shortened V by 5 bases and J by 3 bases, and 8 bases separated the two germline ends. CDR3 bases: TGTGCCAGCAGTAAACAGGTCAATCAGCCCCAGCATTTT. This encodes CASSKQVNQPQHF.

V gene TRBV27 combines with J gene TRBJ2-7; perhaps TRBD2 as D (6 bases). Germline CDR1 is MNHEY and CDR2 is SMNVEV (reference sequence). The germline V and J ends were trimmed by 6 bases and 3 bases, with 18 bases remaining between them. This CDR3 is built from 15 residues. The CDR3 DNA follows: TGTGCCAGCAGACTAGCCGCCGGGACGATCTACGAGCAGTACTTC. Translation gives CASRLAAGTIYEQYF.

The chain links TRBV29-1 to TRBJ2-5; 12 bases fit TRBD2. With the DNA end fitting TRBJ2-7 better, the J assignment may be wrong. From germline, CDR1 is SQVTM and CDR2 ANQGSEA. CDR3 size: 15 residues. The CDR3 region is CSVGRLAGASYEQYF. DNA for the CDR3: TGCAGCGTTGGGAGACTAGCGGGAGCGTCCTACGAGCAGTACTTC.

V usage is TRBV5-1 and J usage is TRBJ2-3, with a possible D match to TRBD2 (6 bases). The V and J ends lost 0 bases and 5 bases respectively, with 13 bases between them. This CDR3 is built from 15 residues. The germline V gene encodes CDR1 SGHRS and CDR2 YFSETQ. This chain's CDR3 is CASSLGTAGGDTQYF. The CDR3 DNA follows: TGCGCCAGCAGCTTGGGGACGGCCGGGGGAGATACGCAGTATTTT. Drawing the rest from reference TRBV5-1 and TRBJ2-3, the complete variable domain is KAGVTQTPRYLIKTRGQQVTLSCSPISGHRSVSWYQQTPGQGLQFLFEYFSETQRNKGNFPGRFSGRQFSNSRSEMNVSTLELGDSALYLCASSLGTAGGDTQYFGPGTRLTVL.

The V gene is TRBV29-1, the J gene TRBJ2-1; 12 bases match TRBD2. The V and J ends lost 3 bases and 8 bases, in that order; junction bases with no gene match: 5. The germline V gene has CDR1 SQVTM and CDR2 ANQGSEA. The CDR3 is made up of 14 amino acids. CDR3 nucleotides: TGCAGCGTTGAGACTAGCGGGAGAGGTGATGAGCAGTTCTTC. Translating it yields CSVETSGRGDEQFF.

This clone appeared a few times. This chain links TRBV6-6 with TRBJ1-5; perhaps TRBD1 as D (6 bases). CDR3 size: 13 residues. Germline V gene data show CDR1 as MNHNY and CDR2 as SVGAGI (reference sequence). The V gene lost 8 bases and the J gene lost 7 bases, with 15 bases spanning the gap. The CDR3 DNA is TGTGCCAGCGGGGGCGGACAGCCCCAGCCCCAGCATTTT. Its translation is CASGGGQPQPQHF.

The table lists this clone with a few counts. This sequence joins TRBV30 and TRBJ2-3, with 11 nucleotides matching TRBD2. Germline loops: CDR1 GTSNPN, CDR2 SVGIG (reference sequence). CDR3 size: 16 residues. Unmatched junction bases numbered 8, after V lost 2 bases and J lost 4 bases. Here the CDR3 reads CAWSLVAGGGADTQYF. The CDR3 coding sequence is TGTGCCTGGAGTCTGGTAGCGGGAGGGGGGGCAGATACGCAGTATTTT.

The V and J genes are TRBV7-2 and TRBJ1-1; 7 nucleotides agree with TRBD1. Germline V gene data show CDR1 as SGHTA and CDR2 as FQGNSA. This CDR3 has 14 amino acids. With V trimmed by 5 bases and J by 10 bases, 13 bases remained unmatched. The CDR3 nucleotides read TGTGCCAGCAGCCAGGAACGGGCAGGGGGACGAGCTTTCTTT. Its translation: CASSQERAGGRAFF.

This chain joins TRBV6-6 and TRBJ1-3, with 7 bases that match TRBD1. The CDR3 extends over 15 amino acids. V lost 7 bases and J lost 6; bases outside the gene matches: 12. Germline lookup yields CDR1 MNHNY and CDR2 SVGAGI (reference sequence). The CDR3 here is CASIKPTGVTNTIYF. CDR3 nucleotides: TGTGCCAGCATTAAACCAACAGGGGTAACAAACACCATATATTTT.

Only one count was recorded for this clone. V usage is TRBV29-1 and J usage is TRBJ1-4; 7 bases are a match to TRBD1. The CDR3 runs 15 residues. J gave up 6 bases and V 4 bases, and 11 bases lay outside the gene matches. CDR1 and CDR2 from the germline V gene are SQVTM and ANQGSEA. The CDR3 region is CSVVGSRTGDEKLFF. CDR3 DNA: TGCAGCGTTGTGGGATCCCGGACAGGAGATGAAAAACTGTTTTTT. The complete variable domain, with remaining parts taken from reference TRBV29-1 and TRBJ1-4, reads SAVISQKPSRDICQRGTSLTIQCQVDSQVTMMFWYRQQPGQSLTLIATANQGSEATYESGFVIDKFPISRPNLTFSTLTVSNMSPEDSSIYLCSVVGSRTGDEKLFFGSGTQLSVL.

The chain uses TRBV4-3 and TRBJ2-2; 9 nucleotides agree with TRBD2. After removal of 3 bases from V and 7 bases from J, the junction contained 9 bases not matched to a gene. CDR1 is LGHNA, CDR2 YSLEER, per germline. The CDR3 totals 16 residues. The CDR3 sequence is CASSQGSGGLSGELFF. As DNA, the CDR3 is TGCGCCAGCAGCCAGGGTAGCGGGGGTTTGAGCGGGGAGCTGTTTTTT.

This chain connects TRBV28 to TRBJ2-3; 8 positions match TRBD2. Germline loops: CDR1 MDHEN, CDR2 SYDVKM. The CDR3 is 17 residues long. After removal of 3 bases from V and 5 bases from J, the junction contained 13 bases not matched to a gene. The CDR3 bases are TGTGCCAGCAGTTTTGAGGTGGGCGGGGGGTTGAGAGATACGCAGTATTTT. Its protein product is CASSFEVGGGLRDTQYF. The whole variable domain, remainder taken from reference TRBV28 and TRBJ2-3, is DVKVTQSSRYLVKRTGEKVFLECVQDMDHENMFWYRQDPGLGLRLIYFSYDVKMKEKGDIPEGYSVSREKKERFSLILESASTNQTSMYLCASSFEVGGGLRDTQYFGPGTRLTVL.

This clone appeared a few times. The gene calls are TRBV7-9 and TRBJ1-1; the match to TRBD1 covers 7 bases. Trimming took 5 bases from V and 1 from J; bases not matched to a gene: 7. Germline V gives CDR1 SEHNR, CDR2 FQNEAQ (reference sequence). The CDR3 has 15 amino acids. The CDR3 DNA reads TGTGCCAGCAGCCAGATGAACAGGGGGAACACTGAAGCTTTCTTT. This sequence encodes CASSQMNRGNTEAFF.

In this sample, this clone turned up a few times. This chain joins TRBV4-3 and TRBJ2-5; 7 positions agree with TRBD2. Per the germline V gene, CDR1 is LGHNA and CDR2 is YSLEER. With V trimmed by 3 bases and J by 7 bases, 2 bases remained unmatched. The CDR3 is made up of 12 amino acids. DNA of the CDR3: TGCGCCAGCAGCCAGCCGGGGGGGACCCAGTACTTC. Translation gives CASSQPGGTQYF.

The chain combines TRBV7-9 with TRBJ1-1, with D unresolved. This CDR3 is built from 12 residues. The germline gives CDR1 SEHNR, CDR2 FQNEAQ (reference sequence). The germline V and J ends were trimmed by 0 bases and 8 bases, with 7 bases remaining between them. CDR3 nucleotide sequence: TGTGCCAGCAGCTTAGCAGAGAAGGAAGCTTTCTTT. Translated, it gives CASSLAEKEAFF.

The gene calls are TRBV7-2 and TRBJ1-5; 7 nucleotides match TRBD1. Trimming took 5 bases from V and 6 from J; bases not matched to a gene: 7. The germline gives CDR1 SGHTA, CDR2 FQGNSA. The CDR3 is made up of 14 amino acids. In DNA, the CDR3 is TGTGCCAGCAGCCGGGGGACAGTTACTCAGCCCCAGCATTTT. This codes for CASSRGTVTQPQHF.

The V and J genes are TRBV25-1 and TRBJ2-2; 9 bases fit TRBD1. The CDR3 extends over 14 amino acids. Germline CDR1 is MGHDK and CDR2 is SYGVNS. V was clipped by 8 bases and J by 6 bases; unmatched bases: 7. CDR3 bases: TGTGCCAGCGGAGACAGGGGGATATCCGGGGAGCTGTTTTTT. As protein: CASGDRGISGELFF.

With respect to this clone: The junction differs from germline at one of its ends, possibly a read error. The CDR3 here is CAWTGRQPQNF. The CDR3 nucleotides are TGTGCCTGGACCGGGAGGCAGCCCCAGAATTTT. This chain uses TRBV30 with TRBJ1-5, with no clear D. This CDR3 has 11 residues. CDR1 and CDR2 from the germline V gene are GTSNPN and SVGIG (reference sequence).

The CDR3 reads CASSFPQSGANVLTF. CDR3 DNA sequence: TGTGCCAGCAGCTTTCCCCAGTCGGGGGCCAACGTCCTGACTTTC. The chain combines TRBV11-2 with TRBJ2-6; no clear D. This CDR3 has 15 amino acids. Germline V gene data show CDR1 as SGHAT and CDR2 as FQNNGV. Trimming left V 3 bases short and J 4 bases short, with 10 bases between.